The rows below give T cell receptor beta chains drawn from one sample of a study of cytomegalovirus exposure and HLA in healthy donors. Sequencing used immunoSEQ multiplex PCR; TCRdb keeps in-frame clones, though not all of them. The sample consists of around 130,000 clones, roughly three quarters of them appearing once. The sample taken for sequencing was PBMCs. The receptor set was obtained from a woman aged 55-70 years in good health and CMV-seronegative. Both conserved end residues are part of each CDR3. The order of the fields is CDR3 protein, CDR3 DNA, V gene, J gene, clone size, D gene. D genes are given only for firm matches. The size of a clone is reported for some rows only, either as once, few or many, or as a class for expanded clones.

CDR3 protein: CASSLTDRKDQPQHF; CDR3 DNA: TGTGCCAGCAGTTTAACCGACAGGAAAGATCAGCCCCAGCATTTT; V gene: TRBV28; J gene: TRBJ1-5; clone size: once; D gene: .
CDR3 protein: CASSPGQNNEQFF; CDR3 DNA: TGTGCCAGCTCACCAGGCCAGAACAATGAGCAGTTCTTC; V gene: TRBV18; J gene: TRBJ2-1; clone size: .; D gene: .
CDR3 protein: CASRVRLVTGELFF; CDR3 DNA: TGTGCCAGCAGAGTAAGACTTGTCACCGGGGAGCTGTTTTTT; V gene: TRBV28; J gene: TRBJ2-2; clone size: .; D gene: .
CDR3 protein: CASSYSIAQTYGYTF; CDR3 DNA: TGTGCCAGCAGTTACTCGATAGCGCAGACCTATGGCTACACCTTC; V gene: TRBV6-5; J gene: TRBJ1-2; clone size: .; D gene: .
CDR3 protein: CASGSSYEQYF; CDR3 DNA: TGTGCCTCTGGGAGCTCCTACGAGCAGTACTTC; V gene: TRBV15; J gene: TRBJ2-7; clone size: few; D gene: .
CDR3 protein: CASSELVADTQYF; CDR3 DNA: TGTGCCAGCAGTGAATTAGTCGCAGATACGCAGTATTTT; V gene: TRBV6-5; J gene: TRBJ2-3; clone size: .; D gene: .
CDR3 protein: CATNLRDRGLNSNQPQHF; CDR3 DNA: TGTGCCACTAACCTCCGGGACAGGGGGTTGAATAGCAATCAGCCCCAGCATTTT; V gene: TRBV6-9; J gene: TRBJ1-5; clone size: .; D gene: TRBD1
CDR3 protein: CSVEDQGNRVNGYTF; CDR3 DNA: TGCAGCGTTGAAGATCAAGGAAACAGGGTAAACGGCTACACCTTC; V gene: TRBV29-1; J gene: TRBJ1-2; clone size: .; D gene: .
CDR3 protein: CASSFHGVEETQYF; CDR3 DNA: TGTGCCAGCAGTTTTCACGGAGTGGAAGAGACCCAGTACTTC; V gene: TRBV27; J gene: TRBJ2-5; clone size: .; D gene: .
CDR3 protein: CASSSGQGREQFF; CDR3 DNA: TGTGCCAGCAGTTCGGGACAGGGACGCGAGCAGTTCTTC; V gene: TRBV27; J gene: TRBJ2-1; clone size: once; D gene: TRBD1
CDR3 protein: CASSSPGEGSTEAFF; CDR3 DNA: TGTGCCAGCAGCTCCCCGGGTGAAGGGAGCACTGAAGCTTTCTTT; V gene: TRBV7-9; J gene: TRBJ1-1; clone size: .; D gene: .
CDR3 protein: CASREPGPQETQYF; CDR3 DNA: TGCGCCAGCAGGGAACCAGGGCCTCAAGAGACCCAGTACTTC; V gene: TRBV5-1; J gene: TRBJ2-5; clone size: .; D gene: .
CDR3 protein: CASSLTGGLDEKLFF; CDR3 DNA: TGTGCCAGCTCACTTACAGGGGGATTGGATGAAAAACTGTTTTTT; V gene: TRBV18; J gene: TRBJ1-4; clone size: .; D gene: TRBD1
CDR3 protein: CASRQRQGTSPLHF; CDR3 DNA: TGTGCCAGCAGACAAAGACAGGGTACCTCACCCCTCCACTTT; V gene: TRBV7-2; J gene: TRBJ1-6; clone size: .; D gene: TRBD1
CDR3 protein: CASSSQGVGNTIYF; CDR3 DNA: TGTGCCAGCAGCTCACAGGGAGTTGGAAACACCATATATTTT; V gene: TRBV7-2; J gene: TRBJ1-3; clone size: .; D gene: .
CDR3 protein: CASSSGEGTEAFF; CDR3 DNA: TGTGCCAGCAGCTCGGGAGAGGGGACTGAAGCTTTCTTT; V gene: TRBV11-3; J gene: TRBJ1-1; clone size: .; D gene: .
CDR3 protein: CASSLSRGLRTEAFF; CDR3 DNA: TGCGCCAGCAGCCTATCGAGGGGGCTACGGACTGAAGCTTTCTTT; V gene: TRBV4-1; J gene: TRBJ1-1; clone size: once; D gene: TRBD1
CDR3 protein: CASSLTTLPGTGELFF; CDR3 DNA: TGTGCCAGCAGCTTAACGACGCTCCCGGGGACCGGGGAGCTGTTTTTT; V gene: TRBV7-3; J gene: TRBJ2-2; clone size: .; D gene: .
CDR3 protein: CAWGLSGREKLFF; CDR3 DNA: TGTGCCTGGGGACTAAGCGGTCGTGAAAAACTGTTTTTT; V gene: TRBV30; J gene: TRBJ1-4; clone size: .; D gene: .
CDR3 protein: CASRENPSTDTQYF; CDR3 DNA: TGTGCCAGCAGGGAGAACCCTAGCACAGATACGCAGTATTTT; V gene: TRBV7-2; J gene: TRBJ2-3; clone size: .; D gene: .
CDR3 protein: CSASPPGYTF; CDR3 DNA: TGCAGTGCTAGCCCTCCCGGCTACACCTTC; V gene: TRBV20-1; J gene: TRBJ1-2; clone size: .; D gene: .
CDR3 protein: CASSQGSSGRAEAFF; CDR3 DNA: TGTGCCAGCAGTCAGGGTAGTTCGGGGAGGGCTGAAGCTTTCTTT; V gene: TRBV6-1; J gene: TRBJ1-1; clone size: few; D gene: .
CDR3 protein: CASSPRGGDDGYTF; CDR3 DNA: TGTGCCAGCAGTCCTCGGGGGGGGGACGATGGCTACACCTTC; V gene: TRBV6-6; J gene: TRBJ1-2; clone size: .; D gene: .
CDR3 protein: CASSLSGLSSNEQFF; CDR3 DNA: TGTGCCAGCAGTTTATCGGGACTAAGTAGTAATGAGCAGTTCTTC; V gene: TRBV27; J gene: TRBJ2-1; clone size: few; D gene: TRBD2
CDR3 protein: CASREQGAYGYTF; CDR3 DNA: TGTGCCAGCAGGGAGCAGGGGGCCTATGGCTACACCTTC; V gene: TRBV6-5; J gene: TRBJ1-2; clone size: .; D gene: TRBD1
CDR3 protein: CASRGLAGGVNEQFF; CDR3 DNA: TGTGCCAGCAGAGGACTAGCGGGGGGGGTCAATGAGCAGTTCTTC; V gene: TRBV6-1; J gene: TRBJ2-1; clone size: .; D gene: TRBD2
CDR3 protein: CASRPFSGTRKETQYF; CDR3 DNA: TGCGCCAGCAGGCCTTTTAGCGGAACAAGAAAAGAGACCCAGTACTTC; V gene: TRBV5-1; J gene: TRBJ2-5; clone size: .; D gene: .
CDR3 protein: CAIQDRPRSGNTEAFF; CDR3 DNA: TGTGCCATCCAGGACAGGCCACGTTCAGGAAACACTGAAGCTTTCTTT; V gene: TRBV2; J gene: TRBJ1-1; clone size: .; D gene: TRBD1
CDR3 protein: CASSSPGGNQPQHF; CDR3 DNA: TGTGCCAGCAGTTCTCCAGGGGGGAATCAGCCCCAGCATTTT; V gene: TRBV27; J gene: TRBJ1-5; clone size: .; D gene: TRBD1
CDR3 protein: CASSLWGQGAGQPQHF; CDR3 DNA: TGTGCCAGCAGCTTGTGGGGACAGGGGGCGGGTCAGCCCCAGCATTTT; V gene: TRBV5-6; J gene: TRBJ1-5; clone size: .; D gene: TRBD1
CDR3 protein: CASIINRDRNSPLHF; CDR3 DNA: TGTGCCAGCATTATTAACCGGGACAGGAATTCACCCCTCCACTTT; V gene: TRBV6-1; J gene: TRBJ1-6; clone size: .; D gene: TRBD1
CDR3 protein: CARRLRLAGVLEETQYF; CDR3 DNA: TGTGCCAGAAGACTCCGACTAGCGGGAGTTCTGGAAGAGACCCAGTACTTC; V gene: TRBV5-3; J gene: TRBJ2-5; clone size: .; D gene: TRBD2
CDR3 protein: CASSARGTLNTGELFF; CDR3 DNA: TGTGCCAGCAGTGCCAGAGGGACACTCAACACCGGGGAGCTGTTTTTT; V gene: TRBV6-4; J gene: TRBJ2-2; clone size: .; D gene: .
CDR3 protein: CATSRGDPRGGTGSYNEQFF; CDR3 DNA: TGTGCCACCAGCAGAGGGGATCCAAGGGGGGGGACAGGCTCCTACAATGAGCAGTTCTTC; V gene: TRBV15; J gene: TRBJ2-1; clone size: .; D gene: .
CDR3 protein: CASSRVVPYEQYF; CDR3 DNA: TGTGCCAGCAGCAGAGTCGTACCCTACGAGCAGTACTTC; V gene: TRBV21-1; J gene: TRBJ2-7; clone size: .; D gene: .
CDR3 protein: CASSAKTVSTDTQYF; CDR3 DNA: TGTGCCAGCAGCGCGAAGACAGTTAGCACAGATACGCAGTATTTT; V gene: TRBV5-4; J gene: TRBJ2-3; clone size: .; D gene: .
CDR3 protein: CASRAGDTAYEQYF; CDR3 DNA: TGTGCCAGCAGGGCGGGGGACACTGCCTACGAGCAGTACTTC; V gene: TRBV11-1; J gene: TRBJ2-7; clone size: .; D gene: .
CDR3 protein: CASSQEERVGHREKLFF; CDR3 DNA: TGCGCCAGCAGCCAAGAAGAAAGGGTAGGACATAGAGAAAAACTGTTTTTT; V gene: TRBV4-1; J gene: TRBJ1-4; clone size: .; D gene: .
CDR3 protein: CASGIGGRNTEAFF; CDR3 DNA: TGTGCCAGCGGAATCGGGGGGCGGAACACTGAAGCTTTCTTT; V gene: TRBV28; J gene: TRBJ1-1; clone size: .; D gene: .
CDR3 protein: CASSLAPRSEQYF; CDR3 DNA: TGCGCCAGCAGCTTGGCGCCTAGGAGCGAGCAGTACTTC; V gene: TRBV5-1; J gene: TRBJ2-7; clone size: .; D gene: .
CDR3 protein: CASISRGPTGELFF; CDR3 DNA: TGTGCCAGTATTTCCAGGGGGCCAACCGGGGAGCTGTTTTTT; V gene: TRBV19; J gene: TRBJ2-2; clone size: .; D gene: TRBD1
CDR3 protein: CSSSLPGQGPMNTEAFF; CDR3 DNA: TGTTCCAGCAGCCTACCGGGACAGGGGCCGATGAACACTGAAGCTTTCTTT; V gene: TRBV7-9; J gene: TRBJ1-1; clone size: .; D gene: TRBD1
CDR3 protein: CASSRGGYGPTDTQYF; CDR3 DNA: TGTGCCAGCAGCAGAGGGGGCTACGGTCCCACAGATACGCAGTATTTT; V gene: TRBV6-6; J gene: TRBJ2-3; clone size: .; D gene: TRBD1
CDR3 protein: CASSLVSDRGEAFF; CDR3 DNA: TGCGCCAGCAGCTTGGTGAGCGACAGGGGAGAAGCTTTCTTT; V gene: TRBV5-1; J gene: TRBJ1-1; clone size: .; D gene: TRBD1
CDR3 protein: CASSSTSGSREQYF; CDR3 DNA: TGTGCCAGTAGTTCGACTAGCGGGAGTCGGGAGCAGTACTTC; V gene: TRBV19; J gene: TRBJ2-7; clone size: .; D gene: TRBD2